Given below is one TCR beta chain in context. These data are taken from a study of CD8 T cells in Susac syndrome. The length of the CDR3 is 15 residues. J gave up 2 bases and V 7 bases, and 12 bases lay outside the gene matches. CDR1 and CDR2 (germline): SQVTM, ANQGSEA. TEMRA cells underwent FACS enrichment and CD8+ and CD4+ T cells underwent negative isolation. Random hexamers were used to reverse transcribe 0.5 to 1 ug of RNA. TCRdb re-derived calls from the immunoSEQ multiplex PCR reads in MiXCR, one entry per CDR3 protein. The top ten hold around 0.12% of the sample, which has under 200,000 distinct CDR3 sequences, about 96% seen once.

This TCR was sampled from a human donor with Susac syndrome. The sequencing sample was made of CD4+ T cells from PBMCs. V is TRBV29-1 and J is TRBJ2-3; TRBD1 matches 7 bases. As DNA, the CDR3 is TGCAGCGGTACAATAAACAGGGGCTCCACAGATACGCAGTATTTT. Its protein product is CSGTINRGSTDTQYF.